Listed here are 31 T cell receptor beta chains from one sample, sequenced in a study of blood T cell repertoires in COVID-19. The repertoire was sequenced with immunoSEQ multiplex PCR; TCRdb's copy has only in-frame clones and lacks some. The sample contains 150,000 to 200,000 clones, approximately 84% of which appear only once. Sequenced input: peripheral blood. The receptors originated from a woman aged 45 to 65 with COVID-19, enrolled during active disease.

The chain joins TRBV2 to TRBJ2-2, with TRBD1 matching 8 bases. Germline loops: CDR1 SNHLY, CDR2 FYNNEI. The CDR3 has 13 amino acids. Trimming at V came to 10 bases and at J to 6 bases, leaving 7 bases not matched to a gene. This chain's CDR3 is CANRQGMAGELFF. In nucleotides, the CDR3 is TGTGCCAACCGACAGGGGATGGCCGGGGAGCTGTTTTTT.

The chain employs TRBV19 and TRBJ1-1; possibly TRBD1 for D (5 bases). Germline V CDR1 and CDR2: LNHDA, SQIVND (reference sequence). The CDR3 has 13 residues. Trimming removed 6 bases at V and 4 bases at J, with 12 bases between. CDR3 in DNA: TGTGCCAGTAGACGGGTGGGGGGCACTGAAGCTTTCTTT. Encoded protein: CASRRVGGTEAFF.

V usage is TRBV7-8 and J usage is TRBJ2-3; 13 bases agree with TRBD2. The CDR3 has 16 residues. Germline CDR1 reads SGHVS; CDR2 reads FQNEAQ. Trimming removed 5 bases from V and 6 bases from J; junction bases left unmatched: 8. The CDR3 DNA follows: TGTGCCAGCAGCCGAGGGACTAGCGGGGAGGGGGATACGCAGTATTTT. This translates into CASSRGTSGEGDTQYF.

The genes are TRBV19 and TRBJ1-1, with 12 positions matching TRBD1. The V gene end was trimmed by 9 bases and the J gene end by 6 bases; junction bases not matched to a gene: 11. CDR3 length equals 15 residues. Germline V gene lookup returns CDR1 LNHDA and CDR2 SQIVND (reference sequence). The CDR3 protein is CASNGDRGLSAEAFF. CDR3 DNA: TGTGCCAGCAATGGGGACAGGGGGCTGAGTGCTGAAGCTTTCTTT.

This clone was observed once. The V and J genes are TRBV6-2 or TRBV6-3 and TRBJ2-7; 7 bases match TRBD1. This CDR3 has 14 residues. Trimming at V came to 4 bases and at J to 7 bases, leaving 10 bases not matched to a gene. Per the germline V gene, CDR1 is MNHEY and CDR2 is SVGEGT. CDR3 DNA sequence: TGTGCCAGCAGTTCAGGGGGTAGCACCCCAGAGCAGTACTTC. It translates to CASSSGGSTPEQYF.

The rearrangement links TRBV18 to TRBJ1-1, with no clear D. Germline V gives CDR1 KGHSH, CDR2 LQKENI. The CDR3 has 15 residues. The V gene lost 0 bases and the J gene lost 1 base, with 9 bases spanning the gap. The DNA of the CDR3 is TGTGCCAGCTCACCACCGGCCCAGTCGAACACTGAAGCTTTCTTT. It codes for CASSPPAQSNTEAFF.

The genes are TRBV7-9 and TRBJ1-6, with TRBD1 as a possible D gene (6 bases). V was trimmed by 4 bases and J by 10 bases, leaving 8 bases between them. CDR1 SEHNR and CDR2 FQNEAQ come from the germline V gene (reference sequence). CDR3 length equals 12 residues. This chain's CDR3 is CASSSGESPLHF. DNA of the CDR3: TGTGCCAGCAGCTCAGGGGAATCACCCCTCCACTTT.

V is TRBV2 and J is TRBJ1-5, with D possibly being TRBD1 (6 bases). The ends were cut back, 4 bases at V and 6 bases at J, with 13 bases in the middle. CDR3 length: 14 amino acids. CDR1 SNHLY and CDR2 FYNNEI come from the germline V gene. This CDR3 is CASSARQDGQPQHF. The CDR3 DNA follows: TGTGCCAGCAGTGCGAGACAGGATGGTCAGCCCCAGCATTTT.

V and J are TRBV7-7 and TRBJ2-7; the match to TRBD2 covers 7 bases. The CDR3 is 14 amino acids. Per germline, CDR1 SSHAT and CDR2 FNYEAQ (reference sequence). With V trimmed by 5 bases and J by 6 bases, 10 bases remained unmatched. The CDR3 nucleotides read TGTGCCAGCAGCCAAAACAGCGGGGCGGGCGAGCAGTACTTC. Encoded protein: CASSQNSGAGEQYF.

The rearrangement joins TRBV7-2 to TRBJ2-3; 9 bases fit TRBD2. The CDR3 covers 17 residues. CDR1 is SGHTA and CDR2 is FQGNSA in the germline V gene. The ends lost 4 bases at V and 5 bases at J; junction bases unmatched: 13. CDR3: CASSSPVGRGGIDTQYF. CDR3 DNA: TGTGCCAGCAGCTCCCCGGTCGGGCGGGGGGGCATAGATACGCAGTATTTT.

The V call is TRBV5-1, the J call TRBJ1-4; unclear D gene. Trimming stripped 3 bases from V and 0 bases from J, with 6 bases between. Germline V CDR1 and CDR2: SGHRS, YFSETQ. This CDR3 spans 14 amino acids. CDR3 coding DNA: TGCGCCAGCAGCTCGAGTTCAACTAATGAAAAACTGTTTTTT. It translates to CASSSSSTNEKLFF.

The chain uses TRBV27 and TRBJ2-1, with a weak D call TRBD2 (5 bases). Trimming pared 1 base from V and 3 bases from J, leaving 16 bases between. Germline CDR1 MNHEY, CDR2 SMNVEV (reference sequence). The CDR3 totals 17 residues. This CDR3 reads CASSLLVRTEGYNEQFF. CDR3 sequence (DNA): TGTGCCAGCAGTTTATTGGTAAGAACAGAGGGCTACAATGAGCAGTTCTTC.

This chain links TRBV29-1 with TRBJ2-1; 10 bases fit TRBD1. V was clipped by 7 bases and J by 6 bases; unmatched bases: 6. Germline-derived CDR1 and CDR2 are SQVTM and ANQGSEA. This CDR3 region has 13 residues. CDR3 region: CSAGRDRGNEQFF. CDR3 bases: TGCAGCGCTGGGAGGGACAGGGGCAATGAGCAGTTCTTC.

This clone was counted a single time. The chain carries TRBV6-1 and TRBJ2-4; 8 bases agree with TRBD1. V gave up 2 bases and J gave up 7 bases; unmatched junction bases: 1. Germline CDR1 is MNHNS and CDR2 is SASEGT. This CDR3 region has 13 residues. CDR3 residues: CASSEQGANIQYF. CDR3 coding DNA: TGTGCCAGCAGTGAACAGGGGGCGAACATTCAGTACTTC.

This clone was seen only a few times. V is TRBV18 and J is TRBJ2-5, with 7 bases aligning to TRBD1. Germline assignment: CDR1 KGHSH and CDR2 LQKENI. The CDR3 is made up of 15 amino acids. V dropped 2 bases and J dropped 3; count of bases not matched to a gene: 6. The CDR3 DNA sequence: TGTGCCAGCTCACCAACAGGGGCTCTGAAAGAGACCCAGTACTTC. It is translated as CASSPTGALKETQYF. Full variable domain (missing parts from reference TRBV18 and TRBJ2-5): NAGVMQNPRHLVRRRGQEARLRCSPMKGHSHVYWYRQLPEEGLKFMVYLQKENIIDESGMPKERFSAEFPKEGPSILRIQQVVRGDSAAYFCASSPTGALKETQYFGPGTRLLVL.

This sequence joins TRBV3-1 (or the pseudogene TRBV3-2) and TRBJ2-1; 11 bases align to TRBD2. This CDR3 contains 15 residues. Germline lookup yields CDR1 LGHDT and CDR2 YNNKEL (reference sequence). Trimming at V came to 5 bases and at J to 9 bases, leaving 9 bases not matched to a gene. The CDR3 region is CASSNLAGGEGEQFF. CDR3 sequence (DNA): TGTGCCAGCAGCAACCTAGCGGGGGGTGAGGGTGAGCAGTTCTTC.

The gene calls are TRBV5-1 and TRBJ2-2; 10 bases fit TRBD2. The CDR3 loop spans 17 amino acids. CDR1 and CDR2 (germline): SGHRS, YFSETQ. Losses at the gene ends were 2 bases for V and 6 bases for J; bases not matched to a gene: 10. The DNA of the CDR3 is TGCGCCAGCAGCTTCCTTAGCGGGGGGACCGGCGCCGGGGAGCTGTTTTTT. Translation: CASSFLSGGTGAGELFF.

The CDR3 nucleotides read TGTGCCAGCAGCTTAGGCCCCGGGACATCGTACGAGCAGTACTTC. Its protein product is CASSLGPGTSYEQYF. This chain joins TRBV11-2 and TRBJ2-7, with TRBD1 as a possible D gene (6 bases). The CDR3 is 15 residues long. Per germline, CDR1 SGHAT and CDR2 FQNNGV. V lost 1 base, J lost 4 bases, and 14 bases lay in between. Using reference TRBV11-2 and TRBJ2-7 for the parts outside the CDR3, the full variable domain is EAGVAQSPRYKIIEKRQSVAFWCNPISGHATLYWYQQILGQGPKLLIQFQNNGVVDDSQLPKDRFSAERLKGVDSTLKIQPAKLEDSAVYLCASSLGPGTSYEQYFGPGTRLTVT.

This rearrangement joins TRBV7-8 to TRBJ1-5, with D tentatively TRBD1 (5 bases). The germline V gene has CDR1 SGHVS and CDR2 FQNEAQ. The CDR3 extends over 14 amino acids. Trimming left V 7 bases short and J 0 bases short, with 10 bases between. Here the CDR3 DNA reads TGTGCCAGCATGGACACGCCTAGCAATCAGCCCCAGCATTTT. Translated: CASMDTPSNQPQHF.

The chain employs TRBV5-6 and TRBJ2-7, with D perhaps matching TRBD2 (6 bases). V shed 4 bases and J shed 1 base, with 24 bases lying between them. There are 18 residues in the CDR3. Germline assignment: CDR1 SGHDT and CDR2 YYEEEE. The DNA for the CDR3 is TGTGCCAGCAGCAAAAGAGGGAGGACGGAGCCCTCTTCCTACGAGCAGTACTTC. This codes for CASSKRGRTEPSSYEQYF.

The chain joins TRBV19 to TRBJ2-7, with TRBD2 matching over 9 bases. V dropped 3 bases and J dropped 0; count of bases not matched to a gene: 12. Per germline, CDR1 LNHDA and CDR2 SQIVND (reference sequence). This CDR3 region has 18 residues. In nucleotides, the CDR3 is TGTGCCAGTAGTATGGGAGTAGCGGGGGCTTCCAGCTCCTACGAGCAGTACTTC. Translating it yields CASSMGVAGASSSYEQYF.

This chain uses TRBV10-1 with TRBJ2-7, with TRBD2 identical over 10 bases. This CDR3 is 16 amino acids long. V lost 2 bases to trimming and J lost 5 bases; unmatched junction nucleotides: 9. In germline, CDR1 is WNHNN, CDR2 SYGVQD (reference sequence). The CDR3 reads CASSEVAGGQRNEQYF. The CDR3 region has the DNA TGCGCCAGCAGTGAGGTAGCGGGGGGACAAAGAAACGAGCAGTACTTC.

This chain uses TRBV12-5 with TRBJ1-2; 7 bases line up with TRBD1. Germline trimming cut 0 bases from V and 3 bases from J; bases unmatched to any gene: 10. Germline lookup yields CDR1 LGHNT and CDR2 FRNRAP. This CDR3 spans 17 amino acids. The CDR3 DNA sequence: TGTGCTAGTGGTTTGGTTCTGGGACAGAGTCCCGACTATGGCTACACCTTC. The encoded protein is CASGLVLGQSPDYGYTF.

V gene TRBV5-1 combines with J gene TRBJ2-7; tentatively, D is TRBD1 (5 bases). Germline V gives CDR1 SGHRS, CDR2 YFSETQ. Trimming left V 0 bases short and J 2 bases short, with 9 bases between. CDR3 length: 14 amino acids. CDR3 in DNA: TGCGCCAGCAGCTTGGAGGGGCTTCCCTACGAGCAGTACTTC. It yields the protein CASSLEGLPYEQYF.

V and J are TRBV7-3 and TRBJ2-1; TRBD2 aligns across 7 bases. This CDR3 has 15 residues. V lost 1 base to trimming and J lost 5 bases; unmatched junction nucleotides: 5. CDR1 is SGHTA and CDR2 is FQGTGA in the germline V gene. CDR3 loop: CASSLRAGDHNEQFF. The CDR3 region has the DNA TGTGCCAGCAGCTTAAGGGCGGGGGACCACAATGAGCAGTTCTTC.

The chain links TRBV13 to TRBJ1-2; D is unclear. The CDR3 extends over 14 amino acids. The V end was cut by 4 bases, the J end by 4 bases, with 13 bases between. CDR1 is PRHDT and CDR2 is FYEKMQ in the germline V gene (reference sequence). The CDR3 reads CASSSTGRTYGYTF. CDR3 coding DNA: TGTGCCAGCAGCTCCACCGGGAGGACCTATGGCTACACCTTC.

The chain couples TRBV7-9 to TRBJ1-6; TRBD1 might be the D (5 bases). This CDR3 region has 16 residues. CDR1 is SEHNR, CDR2 FQNEAQ, per germline (reference sequence). Trimming took 5 bases from V and 0 from J, leaving 11 bases between them. The CDR3 here is CASSGGGSSYNSPLHF. The CDR3 bases are TGTGCCAGCAGCGGGGGGGGAAGCTCCTATAATTCACCCCTCCACTTT.

This chain connects TRBV18 to TRBJ2-2, with TRBD1 identical over 9 bases. The CDR3 spans 15 residues. Germline assignment: CDR1 KGHSH and CDR2 LQKENI. V lost 5 bases to trimming and J lost 5 bases; unmatched junction nucleotides: 6. The CDR3 nucleotides are TGTGCCAGCTCAAGGGGACAGGGAAAAACCGGGGAGCTGTTTTTT. Encoded protein: CASSRGQGKTGELFF.

The chain combines TRBV5-8 with TRBJ2-3; D gene unclear. The CDR3 has 14 residues. V was shortened by 4 bases and J by 0 bases, with 9 bases between the two germline ends. Germline CDR1 reads SGHTS; CDR2 reads YDEGEE. CDR3 nucleotide sequence: TGTGCCAGCAGCCCTTTCGGGAGCACAGATACGCAGTATTTT. This gives the protein CASSPFGSTDTQYF.

V gene TRBV7-8 combines with J gene TRBJ1-6, with unresolved D. Germline CDR1 is SGHVS and CDR2 is FQNEAQ. V was cut by 5 bases and J by 6 bases, with 17 bases left in between. This CDR3 contains 16 residues. CDR3 coding DNA: TGTGCCAGCAGCCCAGGCGGAGGGCTTCTTAATTCACCCCTCCACTTT. Translation gives CASSPGGGLLNSPLHF.

This sequence joins TRBV3-1 (or the pseudogene TRBV3-2) and TRBJ2-1, with D possibly matching TRBD1 (5 bases). This CDR3 is 14 amino acids long. Germline V gives CDR1 LGHDT, CDR2 YNNKEL (reference sequence). Trimming shortened V by 1 base and J by 6 bases, and 10 bases separated the two germline ends. The DNA for the CDR3 is TGTGCCAGCAGCCAAGGAAGGGGAAGCAATGAGCAGTTCTTC. This translates into CASSQGRGSNEQFF.